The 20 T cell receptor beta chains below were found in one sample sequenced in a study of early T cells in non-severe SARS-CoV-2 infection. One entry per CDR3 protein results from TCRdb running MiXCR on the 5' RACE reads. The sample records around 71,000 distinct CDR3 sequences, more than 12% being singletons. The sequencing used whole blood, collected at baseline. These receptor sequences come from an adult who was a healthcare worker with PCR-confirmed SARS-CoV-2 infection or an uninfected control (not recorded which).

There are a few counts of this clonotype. The CDR3 DNA reads as TGTGCCAGCAATTTTCGGGTCGGGAGGGCCAACGTCCTGACTTTC. As protein: CASNFRVGRANVLTF. This chain joins TRBV12-3 or TRBV12-4 and TRBJ2-6; TRBD2 might be the D (5 bases). Trimming shortened V by 7 bases and J by 5 bases, and 15 bases separated the two germline ends. This CDR3 has 15 amino acids.

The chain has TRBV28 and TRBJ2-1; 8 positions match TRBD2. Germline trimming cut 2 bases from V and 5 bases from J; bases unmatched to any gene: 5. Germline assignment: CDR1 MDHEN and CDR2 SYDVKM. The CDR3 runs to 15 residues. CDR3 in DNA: TGTGCCAGCAGTTTAATCAGCGGGAGCAACAATGAGCAGTTCTTC. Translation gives CASSLISGSNNEQFF.

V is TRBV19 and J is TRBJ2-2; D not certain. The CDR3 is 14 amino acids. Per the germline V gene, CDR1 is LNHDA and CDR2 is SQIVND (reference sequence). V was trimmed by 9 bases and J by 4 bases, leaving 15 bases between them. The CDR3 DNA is TGTGCCAGAAACCCGGCTATGTGCACCGGGGAGCTGTTTTTT. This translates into CARNPAMCTGELFF.

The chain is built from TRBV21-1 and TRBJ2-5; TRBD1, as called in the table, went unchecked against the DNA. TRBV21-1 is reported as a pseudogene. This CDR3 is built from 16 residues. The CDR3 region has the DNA TGTGCCAGCAGCAAAGGGGACCAAGGGGGAGAAGAGACCCAGTACTTC. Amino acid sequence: CASSKGDQGGEETQYF.

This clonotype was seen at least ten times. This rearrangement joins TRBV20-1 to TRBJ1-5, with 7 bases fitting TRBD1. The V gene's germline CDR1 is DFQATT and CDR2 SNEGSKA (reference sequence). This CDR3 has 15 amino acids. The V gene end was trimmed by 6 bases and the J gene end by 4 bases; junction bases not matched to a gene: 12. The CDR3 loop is CSAINGGGWNQPQHF. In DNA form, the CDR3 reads TGCAGTGCCATCAATGGAGGGGGCTGGAATCAGCCCCAGCATTTT.

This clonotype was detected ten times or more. The CDR3 here is CASRVLGGSTGELFF. Here the CDR3 DNA reads TGTGCCAGCAGGGTACTGGGGGGCAGCACCGGGGAGCTGTTTTTT. The V and J genes are TRBV28 and TRBJ2-2; D may be TRBD1 or TRBD2 (6 bases each). V was cut by 6 bases and J by 4 bases, with 15 bases left in between. This CDR3 region has 15 residues. Germline CDR1 is MDHEN and CDR2 is SYDVKM.

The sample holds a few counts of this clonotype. The CDR3 DNA reads as TGCAGTGCTAGAAGAGATAGTCTCTACGAGCAGTACTTC. It encodes CSARRDSLYEQYF. This rearrangement joins TRBV20-1 to TRBJ2-7, with D hard to call. The CDR3 runs 13 residues. The V end was cut by 2 bases, the J end by 3 bases, with 11 bases between. The germline gives CDR1 DFQATT, CDR2 SNEGSKA (reference sequence).

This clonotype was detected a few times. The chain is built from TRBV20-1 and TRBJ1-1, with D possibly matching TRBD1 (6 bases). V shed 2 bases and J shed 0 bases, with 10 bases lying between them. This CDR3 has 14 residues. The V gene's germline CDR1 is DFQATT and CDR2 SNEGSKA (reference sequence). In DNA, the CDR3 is TGCAGTGCTAGAAATACAGGGATGAACACTGAAGCTTTCTTT. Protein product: CSARNTGMNTEAFF.

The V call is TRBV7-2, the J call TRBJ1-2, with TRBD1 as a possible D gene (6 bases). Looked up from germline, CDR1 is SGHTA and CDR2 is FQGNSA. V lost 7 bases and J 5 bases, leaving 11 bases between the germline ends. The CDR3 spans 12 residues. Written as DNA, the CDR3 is TGTGCCAGCACCCAGGACAGTTATGGCTACACCTTC. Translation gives CASTQDSYGYTF.

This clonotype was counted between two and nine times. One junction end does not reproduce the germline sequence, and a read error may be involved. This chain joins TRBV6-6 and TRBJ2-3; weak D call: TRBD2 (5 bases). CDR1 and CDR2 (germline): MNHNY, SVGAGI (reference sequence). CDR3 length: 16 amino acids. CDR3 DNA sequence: TGTGCCAGCACCTACTCGAGGGTGGCGGCCACAGAGACGCAGTATTTT. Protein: CASTYSRVAATETQYF.

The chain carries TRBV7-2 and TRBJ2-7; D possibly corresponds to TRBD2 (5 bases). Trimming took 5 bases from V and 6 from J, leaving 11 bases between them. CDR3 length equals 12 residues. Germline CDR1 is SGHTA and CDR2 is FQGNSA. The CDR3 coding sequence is TGTGCCAGCAGCCAGCGGTTTAGCGAGCAGTACTTC. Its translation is CASSQRFSEQYF.

CDR3 nucleotide sequence: TGTGCCAGCAGTTTACCTCCCAGGGAGGGCACTGAAGCTTTCTTT. It translates to CASSLPPREGTEAFF. The rearrangement joins TRBV28 to TRBJ1-1; D may be TRBD1 (5 bases). The length of the CDR3 is 15 residues. Deletions cut 2 bases from V and 4 bases from J, with 14 bases between. CDR1 is MDHEN and CDR2 is SYDVKM in the germline V gene.

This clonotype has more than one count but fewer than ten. The CDR3 DNA is TGCAGTGCTAGAGATAAGTCCTACTCCTACAATGAGCAGTTCTTC. Translating it yields CSARDKSYSYNEQFF. The chain is built from TRBV20-1 and TRBJ2-1, with D uncertain. The CDR3 is 15 amino acids. Germline values: CDR1 DFQATT, CDR2 SNEGSKA (reference sequence). Trimming removed 0 bases from V and 0 bases from J, with 9 bases in between.

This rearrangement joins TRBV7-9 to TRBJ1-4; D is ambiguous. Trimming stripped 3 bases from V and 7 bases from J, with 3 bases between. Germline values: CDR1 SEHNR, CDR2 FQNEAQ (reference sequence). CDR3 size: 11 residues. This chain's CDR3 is CASSFSEKLFF. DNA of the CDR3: TGTGCCAGCAGCTTCAGTGAAAAACTGTTTTTT. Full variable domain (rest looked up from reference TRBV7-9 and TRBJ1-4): DTGVSQNPRHKITKRGQNVTFRCDPISEHNRLYWYRQTLGQGPEFLTYFQNEAQLEKSRLLSDRFSAERPKGSFSTLEIQRTEQGDSAMYLCASSFSEKLFFGSGTQLSVL.

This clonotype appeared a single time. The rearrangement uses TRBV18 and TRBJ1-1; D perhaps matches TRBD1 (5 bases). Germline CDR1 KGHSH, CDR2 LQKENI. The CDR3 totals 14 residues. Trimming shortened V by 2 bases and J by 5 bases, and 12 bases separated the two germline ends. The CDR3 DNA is TGTGCCAGCTCACCATCCGGGGCGCTGACTGAAGCTTTCTTT. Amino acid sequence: CASSPSGALTEAFF.

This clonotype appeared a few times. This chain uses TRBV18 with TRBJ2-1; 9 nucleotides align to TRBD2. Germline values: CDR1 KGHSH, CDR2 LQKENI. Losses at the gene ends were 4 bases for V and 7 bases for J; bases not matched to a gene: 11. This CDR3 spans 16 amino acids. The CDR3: CASSLSGTSFRNEQFF. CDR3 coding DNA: TGTGCCAGCTCACTATCCGGGACTAGCTTTCGGAATGAGCAGTTCTTC. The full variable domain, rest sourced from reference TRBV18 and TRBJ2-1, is NAGVMQNPRHLVRRRGQEARLRCSPMKGHSHVYWYRQLPEEGLKFMVYLQKENIIDESGMPKERFSAEFPKEGPSILRIQQVVRGDSAAYFCASSLSGTSFRNEQFFGPGTRLTVL.

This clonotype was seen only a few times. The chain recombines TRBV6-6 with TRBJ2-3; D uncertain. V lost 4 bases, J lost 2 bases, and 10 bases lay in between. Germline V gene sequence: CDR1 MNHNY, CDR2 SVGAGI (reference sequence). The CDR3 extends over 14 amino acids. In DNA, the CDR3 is TGTGCCAGCAGTTTAGACACGTTCACAGATACGCAGTATTTT. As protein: CASSLDTFTDTQYF.

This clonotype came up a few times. The CDR3 reads CASSPSTGSTDTQYF. The CDR3 DNA reads TGTGCCAGCAGTCCTTCGACGGGAAGCACAGATACGCAGTATTTT. The chain uses TRBV12-3 or TRBV12-4 and TRBJ2-3; a possible D gene is TRBD2 (5 bases). The length of the CDR3 is 15 residues. V was pared by 5 bases and J by 0 bases, with 12 bases between.

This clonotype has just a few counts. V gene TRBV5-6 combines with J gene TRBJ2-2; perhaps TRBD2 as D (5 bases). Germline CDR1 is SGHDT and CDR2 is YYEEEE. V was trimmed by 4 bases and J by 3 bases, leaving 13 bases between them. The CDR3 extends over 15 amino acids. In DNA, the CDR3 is TGTGCCAGCAGCAAAGGACCGCGGGACACCGGGGAGCTGTTTTTT. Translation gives CASSKGPRDTGELFF.

CDR3 coding DNA: TGTGCCAGCACCAAAGGGAATGAGCAGTTCTTC. Encoded protein: CASTKGNEQFF. The chain uses TRBV6-5 and TRBJ2-1; D is undetermined. Trimming pared 7 bases from V and 7 bases from J, leaving 8 bases between. The CDR3 spans 11 residues. Germline CDR1 is MNHEY and CDR2 is SVGAGI.